Below, 13 T cell receptor beta chains from the same sample are listed, as sequenced in a study of patients and donors after allogeneic stem cell transplantation. TCRdb analysed the RT-PCR reads with MiXCR anew, one entry per CDR3 protein. The data contain about 230,000 distinct CDR3 sequences, 12% to 15% of them singletons. The sample taken for sequencing was blood, either unsorted or a sorted T cell fraction (not recorded which). The source is a human donor who was either an allogeneic HSCT recipient or a stem cell or donor lymphocyte infusion donor (not recorded which). It is not recorded whose cells these are; they may come from a transplant donor.

This clonotype appeared many times. The rearrangement joins TRBV4-1 to TRBJ1-2; TRBD1 matches 8 bases. Germline V gives CDR1 MGHRA, CDR2 YSYEKL. There are 15 residues in the CDR3. Trimming cost V 3 bases and J 2 bases; bases outside gene matches: 5. The CDR3 sequence: CASSHTDRANYGYTF. In DNA form, the CDR3 reads TGCGCCAGCAGCCATACGGACAGGGCAAACTATGGCTACACCTTC.

This clonotype was picked up many times. The V and J genes are TRBV18 and TRBJ2-7; TRBD1 aligns across 9 bases. The CDR3 spans 16 residues. J lost 4 bases, V lost 0 bases, and 7 bases had no gene match. Germline CDR1 is KGHSH and CDR2 is LQKENI. The CDR3 spells CASSPPTGGLGYEQYF. The CDR3 nucleotides read TGTGCCAGCTCACCACCGACAGGGGGTCTAGGTTACGAGCAGTACTTC.

V is TRBV27 and J is TRBJ2-5; the D is unclear. The CDR3 totals 15 residues. The germline V gene encodes CDR1 MNHEY and CDR2 SMNVEV (reference sequence). Trimming removed 3 bases from V and 1 base from J, with 12 bases in between. The CDR3, as DNA: TGTGCCAGCAGTTTTCTCGGGTCAGGCCAAGAGACCCAGTACTTC. The encoded protein is CASSFLGSGQETQYF.

The chain has TRBV5-1 and TRBJ2-5; 8 bases map to TRBD2. The trim removed 2 bases at V and 6 bases at J, leaving 9 bases unmatched. From germline, CDR1 is SGHRS and CDR2 YFSETQ. CDR3 size: 15 residues. As DNA, the CDR3 is TGCGCCAGCAGCTTCGAAAGCGGGGGTGGAAAGACCCAGTACTTC. Protein: CASSFESGGGKTQYF.

This clonotype was detected only a few times. This chain joins TRBV18 and TRBJ2-7; tentatively, D is TRBD2 (5 bases). The germline gives CDR1 KGHSH, CDR2 LQKENI. V lost 2 bases and J lost 2, with 10 bases in between. The CDR3 runs 14 residues. The CDR3 bases are TGTGCCAGCTCACCAACCGGGATGGCCTACGAGCAGTACTTC. It translates to CASSPTGMAYEQYF.

The V call is TRBV6-5, the J call TRBJ1-3; weak D call: TRBD1 (6 bases). Looked up from germline, CDR1 is MNHEY and CDR2 is SVGAGI. This CDR3 has 16 amino acids. Trimming shortened V by 2 bases and J by 0 bases, and 11 bases separated the two germline ends. The CDR3 is CASSYTTGLSGNTIYF. The CDR3 DNA is TGTGCCAGCAGTTACACTACAGGGCTCTCTGGAAACACCATATATTTT.

The V gene is TRBV12-3 or TRBV12-4, the J gene TRBJ1-1, with TRBD1 identical over 7 bases. V was pared by 6 bases and J by 1 base, with 8 bases of the junction left unmatched. The length of the CDR3 is 15 residues. CDR3 residues: CASSQRQGGNTEAFF. Here the CDR3 DNA reads TGTGCCAGCAGCCAAAGACAGGGAGGGAACACTGAAGCTTTCTTT.

This clonotype was observed a handful of times. The chain is built from TRBV4-3 and TRBJ2-5; TRBD2 matches at 11 bases. This CDR3 has 15 residues. CDR1 and CDR2 from the germline V gene are LGHNA and YSLEER. V lost 0 bases and J lost 6; bases outside the gene matches: 3. The chain's CDR3 is CASSQDSSGGKTQYF. The CDR3 DNA reads TGCGCCAGCAGCCAAGATTCTAGCGGGGGGAAGACCCAGTACTTC.

There are many counts of this clonotype. The chain employs TRBV11-1 and TRBJ2-2; TRBD2 matches 9 bases. This CDR3 is built from 19 residues. CDR1 SGHAT and CDR2 FQDESV come from the germline V gene (reference sequence). J lost 2 bases, V lost 6 bases, and 16 bases had no gene match. The CDR3 spells CASRFVLPLAGINTGELFF. As DNA, the CDR3 is TGTGCCAGCAGATTTGTACTACCACTAGCGGGCATAAACACCGGGGAGCTGTTTTTT.

There are many counts of this clonotype. The chain recombines TRBV12-3 or TRBV12-4 with TRBJ1-5, with TRBD1 identical over 7 bases. Unmatched junction bases numbered 13, after V lost 4 bases and J lost 1 base. The CDR3 is 18 amino acids. DNA for the CDR3: TGTGCCAGCAGTTCGGGCAAGGGGGCGGGTCGGAGCAATCAGCCCCAGCATTTT. Translation: CASSSGKGAGRSNQPQHF.

This clonotype was seen at least ten times. The rearrangement uses TRBV18 and TRBJ1-1; the D gene is possibly TRBD1 (5 bases). V was clipped by 0 bases and J by 4 bases, with 12 bases between them. The CDR3 covers 15 residues. Germline values: CDR1 KGHSH, CDR2 LQKENI. CDR3 region: CASSPPGGVSTEAFF. CDR3 in DNA: TGTGCCAGCTCACCACCGGGGGGAGTGAGCACTGAAGCTTTCTTT.

This clonotype was observed a few times. V is TRBV5-1 and J is TRBJ2-2, with D tentatively TRBD1 or TRBD2 (5 bases each). This CDR3 region has 16 residues. Germline V gene sequence: CDR1 SGHRS, CDR2 YFSETQ. V lost 4 bases and J lost 3, with 16 bases in between. Written as DNA, the CDR3 is TGCGCCAGCAGCCGGGTGGGGGTGAAGGACACCGGGGAGCTGTTTTTT. Translated: CASSRVGVKDTGELFF.

This chain links TRBV24-1 with TRBJ2-1; 7 bases line up with TRBD2. The CDR3 has 12 residues. The V gene's germline CDR1 is KGHDR and CDR2 SFDVKD. The junction had 1 base not matched to a gene; V was cut back by 3 bases and J by 9 bases. This chain's CDR3 is CATSDGGGEQFF. The CDR3 nucleotides are TGTGCCACCAGTGATGGCGGGGGTGAGCAGTTCTTC.